This TCR beta chain came from a study of blood T cell repertoires in COVID-19. Turning to the study itself: Samples representing acute and convalescent COVID-19 were sourced from the United States, Italy and Spain.

Germline lookup yields CDR1 LNHDA and CDR2 SQIVND (reference sequence). The germline V and J ends were trimmed by 6 bases and 2 bases, with 7 bases remaining between them. CDR3 length: 12 amino acids. Original analysis: Counts of nucleated cells, estimated from reference gene primer amplification, were obtained. Method: immunoSEQ multiplex PCR; TCRdb's copy keeps in-frame clones and lacks some. The V and J calls and clone size were taken over from that table, and D and trimming were inferred from the DNA. The table records about 220,000 clones, approximately 79% of them present only once. Specimen: peripheral blood. The J gene is TRBJ1-1, the V gene TRBV19; maybe TRBD1 (5 bases). The receptor comes from a human donor in a cohort sampled during active COVID-19. The CDR3 DNA follows: TGTGCCAGTAGGCGGGACAACACTGAAGCTTTCTTT. Translated: CASRRDNTEAFF.